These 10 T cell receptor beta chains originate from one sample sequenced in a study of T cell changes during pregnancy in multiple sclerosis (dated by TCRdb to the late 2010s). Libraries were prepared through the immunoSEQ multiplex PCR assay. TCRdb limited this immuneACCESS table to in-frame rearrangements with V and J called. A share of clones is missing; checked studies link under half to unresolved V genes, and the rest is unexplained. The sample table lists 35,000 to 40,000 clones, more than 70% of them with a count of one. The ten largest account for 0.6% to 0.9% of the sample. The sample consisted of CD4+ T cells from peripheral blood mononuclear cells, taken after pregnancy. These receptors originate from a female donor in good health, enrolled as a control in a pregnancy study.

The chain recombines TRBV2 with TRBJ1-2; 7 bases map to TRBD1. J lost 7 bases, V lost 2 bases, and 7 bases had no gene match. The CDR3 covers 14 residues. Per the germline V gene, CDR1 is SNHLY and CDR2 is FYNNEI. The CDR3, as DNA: TGTGCCAGCAGTGAAATACCAGGGGGAGGTGGCTACACCTTC. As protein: CASSEIPGGGGYTF.

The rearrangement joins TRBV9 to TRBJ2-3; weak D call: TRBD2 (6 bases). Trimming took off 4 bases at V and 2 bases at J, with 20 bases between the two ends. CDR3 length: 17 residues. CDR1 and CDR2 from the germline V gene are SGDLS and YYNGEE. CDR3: CASSSPPGGTDTDTQYF. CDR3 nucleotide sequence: TGTGCCAGCAGCTCTCCCCCGGGCGGGACTGACACAGATACGCAGTATTTT.

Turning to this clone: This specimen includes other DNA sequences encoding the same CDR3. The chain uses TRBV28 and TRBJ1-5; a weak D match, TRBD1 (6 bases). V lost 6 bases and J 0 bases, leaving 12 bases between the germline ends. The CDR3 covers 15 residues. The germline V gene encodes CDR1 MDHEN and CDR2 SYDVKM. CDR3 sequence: CASRPMTGSNQPQHF. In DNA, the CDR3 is TGTGCCAGCAGGCCAATGACAGGTAGCAATCAGCCCCAGCATTTT.

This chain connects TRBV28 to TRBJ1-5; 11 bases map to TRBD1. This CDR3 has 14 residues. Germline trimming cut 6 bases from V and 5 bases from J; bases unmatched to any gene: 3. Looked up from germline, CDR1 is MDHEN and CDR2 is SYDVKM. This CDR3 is CASSGQGADQPQHF. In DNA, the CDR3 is TGTGCCAGCAGCGGACAGGGGGCTGATCAGCCCCAGCATTTT.

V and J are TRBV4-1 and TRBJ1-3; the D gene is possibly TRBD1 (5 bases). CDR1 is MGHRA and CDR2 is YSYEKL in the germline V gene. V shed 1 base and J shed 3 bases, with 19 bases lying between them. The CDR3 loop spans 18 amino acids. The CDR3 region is CASSQAGHPGDFGNTIYF. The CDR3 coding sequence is TGCGCCAGCAGCCAAGCCGGACACCCCGGAGACTTTGGAAACACCATATATTTT.

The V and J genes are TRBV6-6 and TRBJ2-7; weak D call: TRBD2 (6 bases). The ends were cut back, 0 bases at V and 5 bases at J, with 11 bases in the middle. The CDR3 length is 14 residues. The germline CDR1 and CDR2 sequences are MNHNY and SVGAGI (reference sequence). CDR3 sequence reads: CASSYSEGGNEQYF. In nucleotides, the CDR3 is TGTGCCAGCAGTTACTCGGAGGGCGGAAACGAGCAGTACTTC.

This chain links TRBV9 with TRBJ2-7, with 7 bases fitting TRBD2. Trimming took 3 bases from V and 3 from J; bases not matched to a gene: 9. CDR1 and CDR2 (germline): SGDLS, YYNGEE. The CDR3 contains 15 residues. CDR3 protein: CASSESGTMNYEQYF. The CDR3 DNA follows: TGTGCCAGCAGCGAGTCCGGGACTATGAACTACGAGCAGTACTTC.

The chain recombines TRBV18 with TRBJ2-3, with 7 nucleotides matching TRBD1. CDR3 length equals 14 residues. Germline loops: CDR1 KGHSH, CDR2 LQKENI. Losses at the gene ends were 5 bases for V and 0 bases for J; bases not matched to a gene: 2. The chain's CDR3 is CASSATGSTDTQYF. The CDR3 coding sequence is TGTGCCAGCTCAGCGACAGGGAGCACAGATACGCAGTATTTT.

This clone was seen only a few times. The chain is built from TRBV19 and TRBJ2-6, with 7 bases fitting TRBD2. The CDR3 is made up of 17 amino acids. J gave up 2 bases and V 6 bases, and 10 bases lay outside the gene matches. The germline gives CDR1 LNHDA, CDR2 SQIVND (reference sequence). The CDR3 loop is CASRVRGGETGANVLTF. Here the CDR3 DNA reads TGTGCCAGTAGAGTTCGGGGAGGGGAGACTGGGGCCAACGTCCTGACTTTC.

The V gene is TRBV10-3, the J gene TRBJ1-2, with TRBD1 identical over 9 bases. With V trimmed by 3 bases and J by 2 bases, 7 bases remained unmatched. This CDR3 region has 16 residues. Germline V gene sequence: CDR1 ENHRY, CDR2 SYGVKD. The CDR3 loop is CAISEPDRGVNYGYTF. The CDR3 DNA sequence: TGTGCCATCAGTGAACCCGACAGGGGGGTCAACTATGGCTACACCTTC.